This TCR beta chain was sequenced in a study of breast tumors, draining lymph nodes, adjacent tissues. CDR3 length equals 14 residues. CDR1 MNHEY and CDR2 SVGAGI come from the germline V gene. TCRdb analysed the multiplex PCR reads with MiXCR anew, one entry per CDR3 protein. The sample shows about 230,000 distinct CDR3 sequences, 32% of them seen only once. This clonotype was recorded many times. Germline and junction disagree at one end, which may indicate a read error. Samples came from axillary lymph nodes draining the breast cancer. V gene TRBV6-5 combines with J gene TRBJ1-2, with D perhaps TRBD1 (6 bases). The sequence derives from a female donor with breast cancer. Some clones in this sample may be carry-over from other donors' samples. Sequencing used axillary lymph node tissue. Here the CDR3 DNA reads TGTGCCAGCAGTCACTCGGGCAGGGGAGGTGGCTACACCTTC. Residues: CASSHSGRGGGYTF.